The 9 T cell receptor beta chains below were found in one sample sequenced in a study of PD-L1 blockade in urothelial cancer. TCRdb's table, derived via immunoSEQ multiplex PCR, lists solely in-frame clones and lacks some. The sample records around 60,000 clones, 80% to 85% being singletons. Time point of the sample: pretreatment peripheral blood. The sample consisted of PBMCs, taken around atezolizumab (anti-PD-L1) treatment. The source of these receptors is a man in his 70s with urothelial cancer.

V is TRBV29-1 and J is TRBJ2-5, with D tentatively TRBD1 (6 bases). The CDR3 covers 12 residues. V was clipped by 5 bases and J by 2 bases, with 9 bases between them. Germline-derived CDR1 and CDR2 are SQVTM and ANQGSEA. CDR3 DNA: TGCAGCGTTCATGGACAGCAAGAGACCCAGTACTTC. It codes for CSVHGQQETQYF.

The chain combines TRBV20-1 with TRBJ1-2; D is unclear. This CDR3 is built from 11 residues. Per germline, CDR1 DFQATT and CDR2 SNEGSKA (reference sequence). Between the trimmed V and J ends, which lost 3 bases and 2 bases, there was a span of 4 bases. CDR3 in amino acids: CSASPNYGYTF. The CDR3 nucleotides read TGCAGTGCTAGCCCAAACTATGGCTACACCTTC.

This clone was detected a few times. This chain links TRBV15 with TRBJ2-7; 7 bases agree with TRBD2. After removal of 0 bases from V and 2 bases from J, the junction contained 4 bases not matched to a gene. CDR1 and CDR2 from the germline V gene are LNHNV and YYDKDF (reference sequence). The CDR3 runs 15 residues. The CDR3 protein is CATSRDPGGAYEQYF. For the CDR3, the DNA is TGTGCCACCAGCAGAGATCCGGGAGGTGCCTACGAGCAGTACTTC. The whole variable domain, remainder taken from reference TRBV15 and TRBJ2-7, is DAMVIQNPRYQVTQFGKPVTLSCSQTLNHNVMYWYQQKSSQAPKLLFHYYDKDFNNEADTPDNFQSRRPNTSFCFLDIRSPGLGDTAMYLCATSRDPGGAYEQYFGPGTRLTVT.

The sample holds a few counts of this clone. The chain combines TRBV28 with TRBJ2-2; D gene uncertain. V was pared by 6 bases and J by 3 bases, with 11 bases between. Germline loops: CDR1 MDHEN, CDR2 SYDVKM. CDR3 length equals 14 residues. The CDR3 sequence: CASRVASYTGELFF. CDR3 bases: TGTGCCAGCAGGGTTGCCAGTTACACCGGGGAGCTGTTTTTT.

CDR3 nucleotides: TGCGCCAGCAGCCAGAGGAAAACCCGATCATTGCAGCGGGAGAGTTATAATGAGCAGTTCTTC. It yields the protein CASSQRKTRSLQRESYNEQFF. V is TRBV4-1 and J is TRBJ2-1; the match to TRBD2 covers 8 bases. The CDR3 extends over 21 amino acids. From germline, CDR1 is MGHRA and CDR2 YSYEKL. J lost 7 bases, V lost 3 bases, and 26 bases had no gene match.

V gene TRBV18 combines with J gene TRBJ2-7; maybe TRBD2 (6 bases). The V gene's germline CDR1 is KGHSH and CDR2 LQKENI. The CDR3 spans 13 residues. The ends were cut back, 2 bases at V and 6 bases at J, with 11 bases in the middle. CDR3 coding DNA: TGTGCCAGCTCACCAACTAGCAGTCGCGAGCAGTACTTC. It codes for CASSPTSSREQYF.

The rearrangement uses TRBV18 and TRBJ2-5, with 7 bases fitting TRBD1. CDR1 and CDR2 from the germline V gene are KGHSH and LQKENI. V lost 2 bases, J lost 5 bases, and 14 bases stayed unmatched. The CDR3 is made up of 17 amino acids. The CDR3 loop reads CASSPVAGGSGRETQYF. The CDR3 DNA is TGTGCCAGCTCACCAGTGGCAGGGGGATCGGGACGGGAGACCCAGTACTTC.

The J gene is TRBJ1-1, the V gene TRBV4-1, with D tentatively TRBD1 (6 bases). The V end lost 2 bases, the J end lost 1 base, and 14 bases lay between the germline ends. This CDR3 is 16 amino acids long. Looked up from germline, CDR1 is MGHRA and CDR2 is YSYEKL. The CDR3 sequence is CASSQSLLTGNTEAFF. The CDR3 nucleotides read TGCGCCAGCAGCCAATCGCTATTGACAGGGAACACTGAAGCTTTCTTT.

The rearrangement joins TRBV7-8 to TRBJ2-2, with D possibly TRBD2 on 5 matching bases. The CDR3 has 12 amino acids. CDR1 SGHVS and CDR2 FQNEAQ come from the germline V gene. Trimming pared 7 bases from V and 6 bases from J, leaving 9 bases between. CDR3 sequence (DNA): TGTGCCAGCACCCCGGAGGCCGGGGAGCTGTTTTTT. Translating it yields CASTPEAGELFF.